These T cell receptor beta chains were read from a single sample in a study of PD-L1 blockade in urothelial cancer. Sequencing used immunoSEQ multiplex PCR; TCRdb keeps in-frame clones, though not all of them. The table records approximately 51,000 clones, around 88% of them present only once. Here the sequenced sample was PBMCs, taken around atezolizumab (anti-PD-L1) treatment. Receptors were obtained from a man in his fifties or sixties with urothelial cancer. Each CDR3 is given with its conserved first and last residue. D genes are given only for firm matches. The size of a clone is reported for some rows only, either as once, few or many, or as a class for expanded clones.

len | abundance | j_gene | d_gene | v_gene | CDR3aa | CDR3nt
14 | . | TRBJ1-6 | . | TRBV6-5 | CASSDSSYNSPLHF | TGTGCCAGCAGTGACAGCTCCTATAATTCACCCCTCCACTTT
13 | . | TRBJ2-7 | . | TRBV6-5 | CASSYSGPYEQYF | TGTGCCAGCAGTTACTCGGGCCCCTACGAGCAGTACTTC
14 | . | TRBJ1-1 | . | TRBV11-3 | CASSLFRGNTEAFF | TGTGCCAGCAGCTTATTCAGGGGTAACACTGAAGCTTTCTTT
15 | . | TRBJ1-5 | TRBD1 | TRBV18 | CASSPNRGDNQPQHF | TGTGCCAGCTCACCAAACAGGGGAGACAATCAGCCCCAGCATTTT
14 | . | TRBJ2-7 | . | TRBV9 | CASSRGGGGYEQYF | TGTGCCAGCAGCCGAGGCGGGGGCGGATACGAGCAGTACTTC
17 | . | TRBJ2-3 | . | TRBV14 | CASSHSPRGRGTDTQYF | TGTGCCAGCAGCCATAGCCCGAGGGGGAGGGGCACAGATACGCAGTATTTT
12 | . | TRBJ2-7 | . | TRBV28 | CASSSLLYEQYF | TGTGCCAGCAGTTCCTTATTGTACGAGCAGTACTTC
14 | . | TRBJ1-1 | . | TRBV2 | CASSPATRGTEAFF | TGTGCCAGCAGCCCTGCAACAAGGGGCACTGAAGCTTTCTTT
14 | . | TRBJ2-5 | TRBD1 | TRBV11-3 | CASSQSTGKNTQYF | TGTGCCAGCAGCCAGTCGACAGGGAAGAATACCCAGTACTTC
14 | . | TRBJ1-4 | . | TRBV18 | CASSPSRTNEKLFF | TGTGCCAGCTCACCATCGAGGACTAATGAAAAACTGTTTTTT
14 | . | TRBJ2-7 | . | TRBV5-1 | CASSLGGPQGEQYF | TGCGCCAGCAGCTTGGGGGGTCCCCAGGGCGAGCAGTACTTC
14 | . | TRBJ1-4 | TRBD1 | TRBV5-1 | CASSSGQNNEKLFF | TGCGCCAGCAGCTCGGGACAGAATAATGAAAAACTGTTTTTT
18 | . | TRBJ1-5 | TRBD1 | TRBV2 | CASSEGQGAASINQPQHF | TGTGCCAGCAGTGAAGGACAGGGGGCCGCTTCTATCAATCAGCCCCAGCATTTT
15 | . | TRBJ1-6 | TRBD1 | TRBV6-5 | CASRRDRGPYSPLHF | TGTGCCAGCAGAAGGGACAGGGGGCCGTATTCACCCCTCCACTTT
15 | once | TRBJ2-5 | TRBD1 | TRBV5-6 | CASSLVAGGPKTQYF | TGTGCCAGCAGCTTGGTGGCAGGGGGCCCGAAGACCCAGTACTTC